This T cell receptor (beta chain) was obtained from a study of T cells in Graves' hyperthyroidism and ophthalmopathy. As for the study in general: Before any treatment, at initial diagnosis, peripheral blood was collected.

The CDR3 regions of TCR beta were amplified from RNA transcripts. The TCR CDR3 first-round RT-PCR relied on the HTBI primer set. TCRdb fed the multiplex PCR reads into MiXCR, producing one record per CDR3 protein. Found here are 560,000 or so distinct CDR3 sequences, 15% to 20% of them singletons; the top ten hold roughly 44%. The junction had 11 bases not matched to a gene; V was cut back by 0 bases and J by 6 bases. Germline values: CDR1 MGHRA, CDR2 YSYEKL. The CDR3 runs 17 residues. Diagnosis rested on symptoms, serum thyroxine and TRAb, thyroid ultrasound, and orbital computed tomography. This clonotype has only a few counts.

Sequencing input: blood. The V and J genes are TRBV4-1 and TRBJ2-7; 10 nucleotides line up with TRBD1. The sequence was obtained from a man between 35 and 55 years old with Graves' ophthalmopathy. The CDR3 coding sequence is TGCGCCAGCAGCCAAGATCTTGGACAGGGGGTTATCGGCGAGCAGTACTTC. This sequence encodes CASSQDLGQGVIGEQYF.